This T cell receptor (beta chain) was captured by sequencing in a study of blood T cell repertoires in COVID-19. About the study: The samples span acute and convalescent COVID-19 from the United States, Italy and Spain.

The CDR3 spans 14 residues. Germline values: CDR1 SGDLS, CDR2 YYNGEE. The V segment lost 2 bases and the J segment 7 bases; nucleotides outside the gene matches: 7. Original analysis: From reference gene primer amplification, estimates of nucleated cell counts were derived. The table came from immunoSEQ multiplex PCR; TCRdb's copy has only in-frame clones and leaves some out. V and J calls and clone size are copied from that table; D and trimming were computed from the DNA. The data show 200,000 to 250,000 clones, more than 75% seen once. Sequencing used peripheral blood. V gene TRBV9 combines with J gene TRBJ2-7; TRBD1 matches at 9 bases. This clonotype was sampled from a woman aged 70 to 79 with COVID-19, enrolled during active disease. CDR3 region: CASSVTGGAGEQYF. CDR3 in DNA: TGTGCCAGCAGCGTTACAGGGGGCGCGGGGGAGCAGTACTTC.